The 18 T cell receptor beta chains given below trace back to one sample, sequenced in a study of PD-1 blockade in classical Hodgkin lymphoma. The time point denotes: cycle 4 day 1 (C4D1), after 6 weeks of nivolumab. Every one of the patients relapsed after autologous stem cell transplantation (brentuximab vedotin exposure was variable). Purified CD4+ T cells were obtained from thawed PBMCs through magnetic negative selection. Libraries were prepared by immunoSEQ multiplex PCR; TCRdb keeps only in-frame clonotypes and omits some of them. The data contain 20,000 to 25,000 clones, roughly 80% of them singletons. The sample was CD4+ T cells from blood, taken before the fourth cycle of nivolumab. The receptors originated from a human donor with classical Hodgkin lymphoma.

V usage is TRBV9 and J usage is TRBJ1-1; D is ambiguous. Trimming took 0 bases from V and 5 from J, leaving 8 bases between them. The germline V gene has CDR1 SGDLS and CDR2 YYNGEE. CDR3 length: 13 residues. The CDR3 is CASSVGMGTEAFF. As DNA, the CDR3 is TGTGCCAGCAGCGTAGGGATGGGGACTGAAGCTTTCTTT. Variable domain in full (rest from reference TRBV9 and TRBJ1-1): DSGVTQTPKHLITATGQRVTLRCSPRSGDLSVYWYQQSLDQGLQFLIQYYNGEERAKGNILERFSAQQFPDLHSELNLSSLELGDSALYFCASSVGMGTEAFFGQGTRLTVV.

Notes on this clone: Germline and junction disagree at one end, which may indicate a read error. CDR3 in amino acids: CASSREMGEKLFF. The CDR3 DNA sequence: TGTGCTAGCAGCCGGGAAATGGGGGAAAAACTGTTTTTT. V is TRBV7-7 and J is TRBJ1-4, with D unresolved. The V gene's germline CDR1 is SSHAT and CDR2 FNYEAQ (reference sequence). The CDR3 has 13 amino acids.

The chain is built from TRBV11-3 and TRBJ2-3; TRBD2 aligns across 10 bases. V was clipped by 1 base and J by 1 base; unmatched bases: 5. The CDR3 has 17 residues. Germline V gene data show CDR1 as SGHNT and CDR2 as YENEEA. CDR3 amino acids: CASSLGAGTSGTDTQYF. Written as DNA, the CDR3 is TGTGCCAGCAGCTTAGGGGCCGGGACTAGCGGCACAGATACGCAGTATTTT.

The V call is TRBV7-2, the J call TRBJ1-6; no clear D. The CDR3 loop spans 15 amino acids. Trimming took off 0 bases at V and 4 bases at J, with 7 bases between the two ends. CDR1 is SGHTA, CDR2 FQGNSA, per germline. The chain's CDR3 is CASSLASVYNSPLHF. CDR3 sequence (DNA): TGTGCCAGCAGCTTAGCCAGCGTGTATAATTCACCCCTCCACTTT.

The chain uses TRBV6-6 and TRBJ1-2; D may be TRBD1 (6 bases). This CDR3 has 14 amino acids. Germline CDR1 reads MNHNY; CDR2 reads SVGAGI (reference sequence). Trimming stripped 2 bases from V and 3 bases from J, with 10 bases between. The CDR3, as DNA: TGTGCCAGCAGTTACGGCAGGGGAGACTATGGCTACACCTTC. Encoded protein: CASSYGRGDYGYTF.

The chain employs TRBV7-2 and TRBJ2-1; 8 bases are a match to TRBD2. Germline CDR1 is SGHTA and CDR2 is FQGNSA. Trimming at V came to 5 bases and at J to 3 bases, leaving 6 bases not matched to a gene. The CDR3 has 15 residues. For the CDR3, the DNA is TGTGCCAGCAGCCCAACTAGCGGCCTCTACAATGAGCAGTTCTTC. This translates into CASSPTSGLYNEQFF.

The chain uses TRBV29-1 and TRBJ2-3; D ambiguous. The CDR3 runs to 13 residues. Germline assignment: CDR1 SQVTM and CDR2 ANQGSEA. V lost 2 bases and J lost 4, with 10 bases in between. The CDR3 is CSVEIAGADTQYF. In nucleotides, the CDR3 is TGCAGCGTTGAAATAGCCGGTGCAGATACGCAGTATTTT.

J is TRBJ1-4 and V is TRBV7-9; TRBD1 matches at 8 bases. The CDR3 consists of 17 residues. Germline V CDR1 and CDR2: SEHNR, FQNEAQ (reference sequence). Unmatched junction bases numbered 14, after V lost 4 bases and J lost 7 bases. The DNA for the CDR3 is TGTGCCAGCAGCTCCTCCCAAGGGACAGGACTTTCTGAAAAACTGTTTTTT. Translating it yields CASSSSQGTGLSEKLFF.

CDR3 in amino acids: CASSYDGSGANVLTF. The CDR3 region has the DNA TGTGCCAGCAGTTACGATGGGAGTGGGGCCAACGTCCTGACTTTC. This chain uses TRBV6-5 with TRBJ2-6, with D maybe TRBD2 (5 bases). Germline V gene lookup returns CDR1 MNHEY and CDR2 SVGAGI. This CDR3 is built from 15 residues. Trimming removed 2 bases from V and 3 bases from J, with 8 bases in between.

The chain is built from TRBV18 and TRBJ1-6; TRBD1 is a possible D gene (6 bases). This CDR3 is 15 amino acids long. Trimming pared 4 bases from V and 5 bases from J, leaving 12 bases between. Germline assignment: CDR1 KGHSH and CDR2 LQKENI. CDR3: CASSRAGGDNSPLHF. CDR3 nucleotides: TGTGCCAGCTCACGCGCGGGGGGCGATAATTCACCCCTCCACTTT.

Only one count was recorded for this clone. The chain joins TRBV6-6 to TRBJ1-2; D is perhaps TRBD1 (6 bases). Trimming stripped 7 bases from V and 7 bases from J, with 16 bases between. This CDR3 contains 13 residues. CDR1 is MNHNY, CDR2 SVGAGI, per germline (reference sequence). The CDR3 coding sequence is TGTGCCAGCACCGCGGACAGAACAGCTGGCTACACCTTC. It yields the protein CASTADRTAGYTF.

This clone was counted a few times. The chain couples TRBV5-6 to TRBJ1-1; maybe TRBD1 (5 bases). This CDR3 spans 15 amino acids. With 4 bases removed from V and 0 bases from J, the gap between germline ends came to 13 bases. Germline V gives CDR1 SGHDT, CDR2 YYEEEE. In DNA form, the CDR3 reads TGTGCCAGCAGCCCCGCCGGGGGGATGAACACTGAAGCTTTCTTT. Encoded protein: CASSPAGGMNTEAFF.

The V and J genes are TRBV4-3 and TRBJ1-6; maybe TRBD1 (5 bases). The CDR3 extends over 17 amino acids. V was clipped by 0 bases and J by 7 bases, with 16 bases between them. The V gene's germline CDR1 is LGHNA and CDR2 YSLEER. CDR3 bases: TGCGCCAGCAGCCAAGAGGGTCTTGGGGGGGGGAATTCACCCCTCCACTTT. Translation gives CASSQEGLGGGNSPLHF.

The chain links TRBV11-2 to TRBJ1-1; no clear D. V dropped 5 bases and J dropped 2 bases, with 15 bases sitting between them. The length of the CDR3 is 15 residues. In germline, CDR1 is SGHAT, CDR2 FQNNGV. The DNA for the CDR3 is TGTGCCAGCAGCCCGACGAGATATTCAAACACTGAAGCTTTCTTT. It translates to CASSPTRYSNTEAFF.

CDR3: CASSIGTGGEKLFF. DNA for the CDR3: TGCGCCAGCAGCATAGGGACGGGCGGCGAAAAACTGTTTTTT. The V and J genes are TRBV5-1 and TRBJ1-4, with D perhaps matching TRBD1 (5 bases). CDR3 length: 14 amino acids. The germline V gene has CDR1 SGHRS and CDR2 YFSETQ. Trimming took 4 bases from V and 8 from J, leaving 15 bases between them.

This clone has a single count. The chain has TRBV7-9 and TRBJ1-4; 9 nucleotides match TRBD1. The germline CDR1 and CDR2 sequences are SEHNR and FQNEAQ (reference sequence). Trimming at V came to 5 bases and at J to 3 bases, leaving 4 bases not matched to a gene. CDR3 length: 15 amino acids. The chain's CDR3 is CASSPGQGPNEKLFF. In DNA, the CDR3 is TGTGCCAGCAGCCCGGGACAGGGACCTAATGAAAAACTGTTTTTT.

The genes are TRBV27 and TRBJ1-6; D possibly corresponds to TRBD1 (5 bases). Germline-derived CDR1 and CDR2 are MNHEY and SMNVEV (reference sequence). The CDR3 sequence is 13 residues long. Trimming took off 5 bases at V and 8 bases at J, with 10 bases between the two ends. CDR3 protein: CASSHQGDSPLHF. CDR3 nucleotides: TGTGCCAGCAGTCACCAAGGGGATTCACCCCTCCACTTT.

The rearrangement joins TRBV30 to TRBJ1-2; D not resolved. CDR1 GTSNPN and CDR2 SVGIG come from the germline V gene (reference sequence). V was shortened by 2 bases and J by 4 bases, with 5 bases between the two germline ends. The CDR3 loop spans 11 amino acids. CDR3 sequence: CAWSPIYGYTF. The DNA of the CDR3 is TGTGCCTGGAGTCCCATCTATGGCTACACCTTC.